Presented here are 5 T cell receptor beta chains from one specimen sequenced in a study of early T cells in non-severe SARS-CoV-2 infection. TCRdb reanalysed the 5' RACE reads using MiXCR and keeps one entry per CDR3 protein. Altogether under 95,000 distinct CDR3 sequences are present, 14% to 15% being singletons, with the ten largest covering 4.5% to 7%. Sequenced input: whole blood. Receptor source: an adult who was a healthcare worker with PCR-confirmed SARS-CoV-2 infection or an uninfected control (not recorded which).

This clonotype was recorded a few times. The V call is TRBV19, the J call TRBJ1-5; D not certain. Germline assignment: CDR1 LNHDA and CDR2 SQIVND (reference sequence). The V end was cut by 1 base, the J end by 1 base, with 14 bases between. CDR3 length: 17 amino acids. The CDR3 nucleotides are TGTGCCAGTAGTATAGCTCTTGTCGGGGAAAGCAATCAGCCCCAGCATTTT. Translation: CASSIALVGESNQPQHF.

The rearrangement links TRBV28 to TRBJ2-2; 11 nucleotides match TRBD2. CDR1 and CDR2 (germline): MDHEN, SYDVKM. There are 15 residues in the CDR3. Trimming at V came to 6 bases and at J to 7 bases, leaving 7 bases not matched to a gene. Written as DNA, the CDR3 is TGTGCCAGCAGCGCTCTAGCGGGAGGACTCGGGGAGCTGTTTTTT. Its translation: CASSALAGGLGELFF.

This chain joins TRBV7-2 and TRBJ2-1, with D unresolved. Germline CDR1 and CDR2: SGHTA and FQGNSA. Deletions cut 6 bases from V and 0 bases from J, with 12 bases between. The CDR3 has 15 residues. The CDR3, as DNA: TGTGCCAGCAGTTCTGGGTTTAGCTCCTACAATGAGCAGTTCTTC. Amino acids: CASSSGFSSYNEQFF.

This chain joins TRBV7-3 and TRBJ1-6; D gene uncertain. CDR3 length equals 13 residues. Germline-derived CDR1 and CDR2 are SGHTA and FQGTGA. Trimming took 2 bases from V and 10 from J, leaving 9 bases between them. The CDR3 is CASSLELSSPLHF. As DNA, the CDR3 is TGTGCCAGCAGCTTAGAACTCTCCTCACCCCTCCACTTT.

The chain combines TRBV7-9 with TRBJ2-1; TRBD2 might be the D (6 bases). V shed 0 bases and J shed 5 bases, with 8 bases lying between them. The CDR3 loop spans 14 amino acids. Germline V gives CDR1 SEHNR, CDR2 FQNEAQ (reference sequence). The CDR3 loop reads CASSLAGGNNEQFF. Here the CDR3 DNA reads TGTGCCAGCAGCTTAGCGGGAGGCAACAATGAGCAGTTCTTC.